This entry concerns a single TCR beta chain. Its antigen is not known. Uncontrolled infection, other autoimmune disease, pregnancy or lactation led to exclusion. Orbital computed tomography, thyroid ultrasound, serum thyroxine and TRAb, and clinical symptoms together informed the diagnoses. Amplification of TCR beta CDR3 regions used RNA as the template. With the HTBI primer set, the TCR CDR3 went through a first round of RT-PCR. TCRdb called the multiplex PCR reads again in MiXCR, with one record for every CDR3 protein. The data show tens of thousands of distinct CDR3 sequences, approximately 53% seen once. The CDR3 is 13 amino acids. With V trimmed by 12 bases and J by 1 base, 6 bases remained unmatched. The germline CDR1 and CDR2 sequences are KGHDR and SFDVKD. The source of the sample is a study of T cells in Graves' hyperthyroidism and ophthalmopathy. Study results and caveats: In blood, most of the thyroid clonotypes expanded above 0.001 were also present.

The gene calls are TRBV24-1 and TRBJ1-2; TRBD1 matches at 8 bases. The receptor was isolated from a man aged 18 to 30 with Graves' hyperthyroidism. Specimen: peripheral blood or thyroid tissue (not recorded which). The CDR3 nucleotides read TGTGCCGTCCGGGACAGGAGTAACTATGGCTACACCTTC. It yields the protein CAVRDRSNYGYTF.